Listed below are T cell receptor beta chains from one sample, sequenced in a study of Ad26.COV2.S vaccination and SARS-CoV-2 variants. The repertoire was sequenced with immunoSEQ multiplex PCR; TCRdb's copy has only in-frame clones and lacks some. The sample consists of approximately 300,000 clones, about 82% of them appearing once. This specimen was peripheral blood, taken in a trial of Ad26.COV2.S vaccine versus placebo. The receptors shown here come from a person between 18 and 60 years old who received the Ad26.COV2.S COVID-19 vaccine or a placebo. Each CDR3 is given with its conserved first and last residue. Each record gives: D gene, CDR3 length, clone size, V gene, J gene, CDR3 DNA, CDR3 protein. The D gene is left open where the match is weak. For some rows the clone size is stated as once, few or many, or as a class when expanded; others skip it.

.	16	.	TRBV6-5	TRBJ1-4	TGTGCCAGCAGTTACTCTTGGAGGGGGGTTGATGAAAAACTGTTTTTT	CASSYSWRGVDEKLFF
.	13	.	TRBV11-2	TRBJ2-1	TGTGCCAGCAGCTTATCCCCAGGGGTACCGCAGTTCTTC	CASSLSPGVPQFF
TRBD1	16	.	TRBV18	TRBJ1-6	TGTGCCAGCTCACCGACAACACAGGGGCCAAATTCACCCCTCCACTTT	CASSPTTQGPNSPLHF
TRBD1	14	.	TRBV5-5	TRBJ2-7	TGTGCCAGCAGGAGGACAGGGGGAACCTACGAGCAGTACTTC	CASRRTGGTYEQYF
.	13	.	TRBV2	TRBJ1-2	TGTGCCAGCGTCCAGTCCGGTGGAAGTGGCTACACCTTC	CASVQSGGSGYTF
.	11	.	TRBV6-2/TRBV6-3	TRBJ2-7	TGTGCCAGCAGTAGGTCCTACGAGCAGTACTTC	CASSRSYEQYF
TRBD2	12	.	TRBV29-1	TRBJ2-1	TGCAGCGCTGAAGGACTAGTGCTTGAGCAGTTCTTC	CSAEGLVLEQFF
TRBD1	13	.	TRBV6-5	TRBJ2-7	TGTGCCAGCAGTACAGGGGAGAGTGACGAGCAGTACTTC	CASSTGESDEQYF
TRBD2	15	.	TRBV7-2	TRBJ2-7	TGTGCCAGCAGCGGAGGTGGTAGCGGGGCCTACGAGCAGTACTTC	CASSGGGSGAYEQYF
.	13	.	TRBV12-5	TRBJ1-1	TGTGCTAGTGGTCCCGTTTCAGGCCTTGAAGCTTTCTTT	CASGPVSGLEAFF
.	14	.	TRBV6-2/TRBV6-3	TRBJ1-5	TGTGCCAGCAGTTACCAAGGGTACGGTCAGCCCCAGCATTTT	CASSYQGYGQPQHF
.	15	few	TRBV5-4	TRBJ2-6	TGTGCCAGCAGCTTCAGGGGTTCTGGGGCCAACGTCCTGACTTTC	CASSFRGSGANVLTF
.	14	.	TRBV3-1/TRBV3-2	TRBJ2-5	TGTGCCAGCAGCCAAGACTGGGGGAAGACCCAGAAGTACTTC	CASSQDWGKTQKYF
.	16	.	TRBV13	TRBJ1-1	TGTGCCAGCAGCCCCCCCTACACCTCCCCGGGCACTGAAGCTTTCTTT	CASSPPYTSPGTEAFF
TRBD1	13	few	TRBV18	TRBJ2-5	TGTGCCAGCTCACCTTGGACAGGGGAGACCCAGTACTTC	CASSPWTGETQYF
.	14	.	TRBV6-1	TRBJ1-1	TGTGCCAGCAGTGAAGGGGGGAAAAACACTGAAGCTTTCTTT	CASSEGGKNTEAFF
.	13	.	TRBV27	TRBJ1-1	TGTGCCAGCAGTTTTGATCCGAACACTGAAGCTTTCTTT	CASSFDPNTEAFF
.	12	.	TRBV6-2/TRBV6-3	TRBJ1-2	TGTGCCAGCAGTTACTCGGCGGGAGGCTACACCTTC	CASSYSAGGYTF
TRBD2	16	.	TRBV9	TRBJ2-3	TGTGCCAGCAGCGCCATTAGCGGGGCCCAAAGTGATACGCAGTATTTT	CASSAISGAQSDTQYF
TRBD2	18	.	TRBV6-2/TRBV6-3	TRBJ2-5	TGTGCCAGCAGTTACGGCGGGGGACTAGCGTCAAGGAAAGAGACCCAGTACTTC	CASSYGGGLASRKETQYF
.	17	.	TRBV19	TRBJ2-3	TGTGCCAGTAGGCCCCACTGGGGTGCTAGCGGCACAGATACGCAGTATTTT	CASRPHWGASGTDTQYF
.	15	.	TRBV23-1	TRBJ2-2	TGCGCCAGCAGTCTGGGGGGGCGAAACACCGGGGAGCTGTTTTTT	CASSLGGRNTGELFF
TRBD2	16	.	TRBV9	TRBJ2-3	TGTGCCAGCAGCGGGTTAGCGGGGGGGAGCACAGATACGCAGTATTTT	CASSGLAGGSTDTQYF
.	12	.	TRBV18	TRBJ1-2	TGTGCCAGCTCACCCCAAGGTGACGGCTACACCTTC	CASSPQGDGYTF
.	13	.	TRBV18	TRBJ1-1	TGTGCCAGCTCCTCGACAGGTTCAAGTGAAGCTTTCTTT	CASSSTGSSEAFF
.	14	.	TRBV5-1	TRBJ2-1	TGCGCCAGCACCCATGACACCTCCTACAATGAGCAGTTCTTC	CASTHDTSYNEQFF
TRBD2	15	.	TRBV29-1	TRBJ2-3	TGCAGCGCCCAATCGCGGCTAGCGGCCCTGGATACGCAGTATTTT	CSAQSRLAALDTQYF
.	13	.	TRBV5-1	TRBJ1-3	TGCGCCAGCAGCAGGACCAGTGGAAACACCATATATTTT	CASSRTSGNTIYF
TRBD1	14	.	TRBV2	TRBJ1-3	TGTGCCAGCAGTACAGGGGCTGGTGGAAACACCATATATTTT	CASSTGAGGNTIYF